The clone carrying this T cell receptor (beta chain) was seen a single time. Trimming shortened V by 5 bases and J by 2 bases, and 19 bases separated the two germline ends. Germline V gene lookup returns CDR1 MNHNY and CDR2 SVGAGI (reference sequence). The CDR3 extends over 17 amino acids. The data are from a study of blood T cell repertoires in COVID-19. About the research overall: From the United States, Italy and Spain came samples of acute and convalescent COVID-19.

Authors' methods: Counts of nucleated cells, estimated from reference gene primer amplification, were obtained. Produced via immunoSEQ multiplex PCR; TCRdb's table is partial and in-frame only. D and trimming were read from the DNA, whereas the V and J calls and clone size are those reported in that table. Among approximately 82,000 clones listed, about four fifths were seen once. The chain recombines TRBV6-6 with TRBJ1-5; TRBD1 might be the D (5 bases). This clonotype originated in a man over 45 with active or convalescent COVID-19. Sequenced: peripheral blood. CDR3 coding DNA: TGTGCCAGCAGTCCTCACTCGAGGGGAGGGGGCAATCAGCCCCAGCATTTT. This gives the protein CASSPHSRGGGNQPQHF.